This record covers a single TCR beta chain. Its antigen is not identified. Addition of a universal primer site occurred through template switching, and cDNA carried unique molecular identifiers. TCRdb reanalysed the 5' RACE reads using MiXCR and keeps one entry per CDR3 protein. Of fewer than 250,000 distinct CDR3 sequences in the sample, roughly a tenth are singletons; the top ten hold 4% to 6%. This sample is drawn from a study of identical twins. Points from the study as a whole: When twins shared out-of-frame alpha sequences, those sequences had excess low generation probability.

V was clipped by 2 bases and J by 2 bases; unmatched bases: 8. Looked up from germline, CDR1 is LGHNA and CDR2 is YNFKEQ. The CDR3 consists of 16 residues. This TCR derives from a woman younger than 35 in good health. Sequenced input: memory (CD45RO+) T cells sorted from blood. The chain employs TRBV4-2 and TRBJ2-5, with 7 nucleotides matching TRBD2. The CDR3 bases are TGTGCCAGCAGCCAATCGGGAGGAGTCCAGCAAGAGACCCAGTACTTC. This translates into CASSQSGGVQQETQYF.